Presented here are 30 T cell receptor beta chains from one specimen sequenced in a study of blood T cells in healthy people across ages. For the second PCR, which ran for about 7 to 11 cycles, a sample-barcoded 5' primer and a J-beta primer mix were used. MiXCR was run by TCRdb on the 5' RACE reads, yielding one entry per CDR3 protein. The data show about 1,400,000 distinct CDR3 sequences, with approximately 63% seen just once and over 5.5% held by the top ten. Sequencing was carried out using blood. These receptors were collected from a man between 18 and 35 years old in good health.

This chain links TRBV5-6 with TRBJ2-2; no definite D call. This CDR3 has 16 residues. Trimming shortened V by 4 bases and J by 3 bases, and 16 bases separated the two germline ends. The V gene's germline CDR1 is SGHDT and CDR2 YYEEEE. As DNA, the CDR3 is TGTGCCAGCAGCCCGGGCCTGGGAAGGTACACCGGGGAGCTGTTTTTT. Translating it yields CASSPGLGRYTGELFF.

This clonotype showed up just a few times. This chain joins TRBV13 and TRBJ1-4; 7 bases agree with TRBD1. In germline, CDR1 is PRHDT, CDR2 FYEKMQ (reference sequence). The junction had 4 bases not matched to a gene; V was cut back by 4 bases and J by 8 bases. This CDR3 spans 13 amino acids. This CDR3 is CASSSGQVEKLFF. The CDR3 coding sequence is TGTGCCAGCAGCTCTGGACAGGTGGAAAAACTGTTTTTT.

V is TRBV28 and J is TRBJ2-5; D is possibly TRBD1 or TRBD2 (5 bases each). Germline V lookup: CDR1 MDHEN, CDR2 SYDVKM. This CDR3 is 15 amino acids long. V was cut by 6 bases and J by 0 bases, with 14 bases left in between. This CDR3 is CASREPGPNQETQYF. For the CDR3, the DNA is TGTGCCAGCAGGGAACCGGGACCGAACCAAGAGACCCAGTACTTC.

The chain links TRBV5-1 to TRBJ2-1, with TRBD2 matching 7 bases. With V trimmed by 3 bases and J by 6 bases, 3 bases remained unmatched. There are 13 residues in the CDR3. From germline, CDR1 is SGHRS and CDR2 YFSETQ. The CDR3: CASSWVAGNEQFF. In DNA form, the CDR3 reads TGCGCCAGCAGCTGGGTAGCGGGCAATGAGCAGTTCTTC.

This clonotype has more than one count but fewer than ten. CDR3 residues: CASSSGNTGELFF. CDR3 in DNA: TGTGCCAGCAGCTCAGGGAACACCGGGGAGCTGTTTTTT. The chain uses TRBV7-9 and TRBJ2-2; no reliable D call. V was cut by 4 bases and J by 1 base, with 4 bases left in between. Per the germline V gene, CDR1 is SEHNR and CDR2 is FQNEAQ (reference sequence). The length of the CDR3 is 13 residues.

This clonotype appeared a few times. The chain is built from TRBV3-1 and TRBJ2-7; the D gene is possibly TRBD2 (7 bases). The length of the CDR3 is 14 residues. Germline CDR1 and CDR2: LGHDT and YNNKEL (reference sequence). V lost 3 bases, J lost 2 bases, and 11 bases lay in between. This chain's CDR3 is CASSHLGGPYEQYF. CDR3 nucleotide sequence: TGTGCCAGCAGCCACCTCGGGGGGCCCTACGAGCAGTACTTC.

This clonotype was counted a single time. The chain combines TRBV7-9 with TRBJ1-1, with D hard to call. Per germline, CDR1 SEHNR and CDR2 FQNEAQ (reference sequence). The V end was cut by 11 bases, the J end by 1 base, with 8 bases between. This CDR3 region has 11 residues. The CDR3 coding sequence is TGTGCCCACTCGGGGAACACTGAAGCTTTCTTT. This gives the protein CAHSGNTEAFF.

The CDR3 nucleotides read TGTGCCAGCATCCTTCGAACAGGGTTGGGATGGACTGAAGCTTTCTTT. Translation: CASILRTGLGWTEAFF. The rearrangement links TRBV6-5 to TRBJ1-1, with D possibly being TRBD1 (6 bases). Germline assignment: CDR1 MNHEY and CDR2 SVGAGI. The CDR3 spans 16 residues. Trimming took off 7 bases at V and 5 bases at J, with 23 bases between the two ends.

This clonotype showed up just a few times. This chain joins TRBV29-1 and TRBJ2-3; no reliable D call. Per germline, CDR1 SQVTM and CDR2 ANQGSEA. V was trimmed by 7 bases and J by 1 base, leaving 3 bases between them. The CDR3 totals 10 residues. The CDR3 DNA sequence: TGCAGCGGGGGCACAGATACGCAGTATTTT. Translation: CSGGTDTQYF.

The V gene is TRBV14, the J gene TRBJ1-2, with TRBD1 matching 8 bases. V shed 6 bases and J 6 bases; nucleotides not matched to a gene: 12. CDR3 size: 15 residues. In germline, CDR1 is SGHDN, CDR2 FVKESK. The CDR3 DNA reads TGTGCCAGCAGTCGAGGACAGGGAAGGGGACATGGCTACACCTTC. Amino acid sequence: CASSRGQGRGHGYTF. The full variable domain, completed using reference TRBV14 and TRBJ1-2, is EAGVTQFPSHSVIEKGQTVTLRCDPISGHDNLYWYRRVMGKEIKFLLHFVKESKQDESGMPNNRFLAERTGGTYSTLKVQPAELEDSGVYFCASSRGQGRGHGYTFGSGTRLTVV.

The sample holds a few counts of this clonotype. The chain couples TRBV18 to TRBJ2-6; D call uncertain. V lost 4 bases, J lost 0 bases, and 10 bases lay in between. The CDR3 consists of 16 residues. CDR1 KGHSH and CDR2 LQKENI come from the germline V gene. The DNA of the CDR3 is TGTGCCAGCTCACTAAGTCCAGGCTCTGGGGCCAACGTCCTGACTTTC. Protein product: CASSLSPGSGANVLTF. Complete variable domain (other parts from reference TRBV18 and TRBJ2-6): NAGVMQNPRHLVRRRGQEARLRCSPMKGHSHVYWYRQLPEEGLKFMVYLQKENIIDESGMPKERFSAEFPKEGPSILRIQQVVRGDSAAYFCASSLSPGSGANVLTFGAGSRLTVL.

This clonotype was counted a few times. DNA of the CDR3: TGCAGTGCCGGGGCCTTTAAGGACAGGCATATCTACGAGCAGTACTTC. Protein product: CSAGAFKDRHIYEQYF. The genes are TRBV20-1 and TRBJ2-7; 7 bases match TRBD1. The length of the CDR3 is 16 residues. With 6 bases clipped from V and 3 bases from J, the junction kept 17 bases outside the gene matches. Germline V gene lookup returns CDR1 DFQATT and CDR2 SNEGSKA (reference sequence).

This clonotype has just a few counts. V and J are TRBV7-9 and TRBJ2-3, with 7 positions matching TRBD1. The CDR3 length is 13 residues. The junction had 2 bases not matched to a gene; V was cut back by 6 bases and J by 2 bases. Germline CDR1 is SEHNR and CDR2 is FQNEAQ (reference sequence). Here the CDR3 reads CASRGTDTDTQYF. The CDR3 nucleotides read TGTGCCAGCAGAGGGACAGACACAGATACGCAGTATTTT.

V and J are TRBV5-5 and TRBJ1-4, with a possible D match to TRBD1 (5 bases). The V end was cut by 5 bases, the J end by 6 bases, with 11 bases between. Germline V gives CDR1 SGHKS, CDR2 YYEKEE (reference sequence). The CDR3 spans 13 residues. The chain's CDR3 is CASSSDSHEKLFF. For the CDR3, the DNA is TGTGCCAGCAGTAGTGACAGTCATGAAAAACTGTTTTTT.

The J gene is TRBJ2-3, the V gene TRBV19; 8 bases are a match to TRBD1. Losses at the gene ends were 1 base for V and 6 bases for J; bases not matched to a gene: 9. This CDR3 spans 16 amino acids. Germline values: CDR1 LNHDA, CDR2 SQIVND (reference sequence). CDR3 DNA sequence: TGTGCCAGTAGTATAGGCAGGGGGCAAAGCGAGGATACGCAGTATTTT. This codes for CASSIGRGQSEDTQYF.

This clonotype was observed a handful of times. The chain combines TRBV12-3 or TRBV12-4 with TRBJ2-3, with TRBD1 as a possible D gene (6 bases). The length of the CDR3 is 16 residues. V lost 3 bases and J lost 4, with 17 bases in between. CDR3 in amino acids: CASSLNRAPRADTQYF. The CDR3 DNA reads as TGTGCCAGCAGTTTGAACAGGGCCCCGAGGGCAGATACGCAGTATTTT.

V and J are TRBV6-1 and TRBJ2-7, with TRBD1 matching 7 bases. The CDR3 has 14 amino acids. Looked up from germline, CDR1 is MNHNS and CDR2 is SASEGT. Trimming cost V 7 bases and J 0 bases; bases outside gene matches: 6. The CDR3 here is CASTMGQSSYEQYF. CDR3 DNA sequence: TGTGCCAGCACCATGGGACAGAGCTCCTACGAGCAGTACTTC.

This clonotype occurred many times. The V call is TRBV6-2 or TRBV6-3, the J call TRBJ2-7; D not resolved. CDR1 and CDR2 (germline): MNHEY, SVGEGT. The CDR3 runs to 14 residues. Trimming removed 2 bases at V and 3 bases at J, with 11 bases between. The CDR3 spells CASSYVGTRYEQYF. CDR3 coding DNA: TGTGCCAGCAGTTACGTCGGCACCCGCTACGAGCAGTACTTC.

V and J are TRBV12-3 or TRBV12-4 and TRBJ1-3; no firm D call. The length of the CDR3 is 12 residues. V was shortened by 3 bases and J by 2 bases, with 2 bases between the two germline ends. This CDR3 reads CASSFTGNTIYF. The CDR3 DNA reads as TGTGCCAGCAGTTTTACTGGAAACACCATATATTTT.

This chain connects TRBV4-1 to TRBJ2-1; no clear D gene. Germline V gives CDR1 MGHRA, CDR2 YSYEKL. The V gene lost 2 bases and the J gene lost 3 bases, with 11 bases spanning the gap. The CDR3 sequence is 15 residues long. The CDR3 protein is CASSQSPDDYNEQFF. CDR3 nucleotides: TGCGCCAGCAGCCAAAGTCCAGATGACTACAATGAGCAGTTCTTC.

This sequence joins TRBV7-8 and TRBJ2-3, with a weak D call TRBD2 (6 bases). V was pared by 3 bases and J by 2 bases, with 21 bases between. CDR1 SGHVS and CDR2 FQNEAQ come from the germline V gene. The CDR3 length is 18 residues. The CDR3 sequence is CASSFFRRGGTDTDTQYF. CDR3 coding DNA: TGTGCCAGCAGCTTCTTCCGCCGTGGGGGGACTGACACAGATACGCAGTATTTT.

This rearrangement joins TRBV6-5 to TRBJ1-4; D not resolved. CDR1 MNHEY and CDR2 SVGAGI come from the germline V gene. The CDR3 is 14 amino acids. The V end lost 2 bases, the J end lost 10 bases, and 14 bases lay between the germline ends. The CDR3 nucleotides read TGTGCCAGCAGTTACCGGGCCAGTAACGTAAAACTGTTTTTT. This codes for CASSYRASNVKLFF.

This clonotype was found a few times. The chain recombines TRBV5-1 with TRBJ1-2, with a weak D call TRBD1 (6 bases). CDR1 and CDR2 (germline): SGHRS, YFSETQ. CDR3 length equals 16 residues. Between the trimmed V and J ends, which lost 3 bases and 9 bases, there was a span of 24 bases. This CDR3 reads CASSSDGNRAGDRYTF. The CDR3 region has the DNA TGCGCCAGCAGCTCTGACGGGAACAGGGCTGGGGATCGCTACACCTTC.

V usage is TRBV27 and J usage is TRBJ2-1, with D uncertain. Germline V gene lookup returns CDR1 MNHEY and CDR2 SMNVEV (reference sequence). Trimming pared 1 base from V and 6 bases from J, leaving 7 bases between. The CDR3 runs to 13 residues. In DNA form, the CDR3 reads TGTGCCAGCAGTTTATTATTGGGCAATGAGCAGTTCTTC. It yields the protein CASSLLLGNEQFF.

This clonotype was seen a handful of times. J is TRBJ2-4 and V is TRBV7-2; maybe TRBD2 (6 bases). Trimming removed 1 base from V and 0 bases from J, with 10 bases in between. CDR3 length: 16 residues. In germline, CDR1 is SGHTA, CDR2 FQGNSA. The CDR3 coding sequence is TGTGCCAGCAGCTTAGTGGGGGGTCTAGCCAAAAACATTCAGTACTTC. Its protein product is CASSLVGGLAKNIQYF.

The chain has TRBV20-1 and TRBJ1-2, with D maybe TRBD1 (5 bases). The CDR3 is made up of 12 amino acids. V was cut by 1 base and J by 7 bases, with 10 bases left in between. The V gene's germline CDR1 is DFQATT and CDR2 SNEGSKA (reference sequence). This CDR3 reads CSARAGWGGYTF. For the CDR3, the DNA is TGCAGTGCTAGAGCAGGGTGGGGTGGCTACACCTTC.

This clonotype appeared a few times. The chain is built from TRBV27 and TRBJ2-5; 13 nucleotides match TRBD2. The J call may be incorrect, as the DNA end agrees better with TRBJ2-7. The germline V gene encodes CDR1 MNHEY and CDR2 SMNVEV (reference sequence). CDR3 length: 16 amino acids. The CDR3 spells CASSFGLAGVQGEQYF. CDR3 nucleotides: TGTGCCAGCAGTTTCGGACTAGCGGGAGTACAGGGCGAGCAGTACTTC.

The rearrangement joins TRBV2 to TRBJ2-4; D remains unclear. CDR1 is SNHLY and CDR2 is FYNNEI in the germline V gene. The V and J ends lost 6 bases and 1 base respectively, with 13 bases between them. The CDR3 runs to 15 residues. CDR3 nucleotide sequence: TGTGCCAGCAGGGCAGAAGCGACCGCCAAAAACATTCAGTACTTC. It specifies CASRAEATAKNIQYF.

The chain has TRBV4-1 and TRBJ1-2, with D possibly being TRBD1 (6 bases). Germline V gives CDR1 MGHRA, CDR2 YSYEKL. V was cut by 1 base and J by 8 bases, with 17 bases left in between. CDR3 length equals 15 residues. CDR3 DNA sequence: TGCGCCAGCAGCCAAGGGCTCTGGGGGGCGCAGGGCTACACCTTC. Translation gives CASSQGLWGAQGYTF.

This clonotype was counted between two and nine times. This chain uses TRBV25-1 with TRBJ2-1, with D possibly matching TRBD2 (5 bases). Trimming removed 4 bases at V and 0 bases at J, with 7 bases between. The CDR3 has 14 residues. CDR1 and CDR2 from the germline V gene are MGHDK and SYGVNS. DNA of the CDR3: TGTGCCAGCAGTGGTAGCGTCTCCTACAATGAGCAGTTCTTC. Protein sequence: CASSGSVSYNEQFF.